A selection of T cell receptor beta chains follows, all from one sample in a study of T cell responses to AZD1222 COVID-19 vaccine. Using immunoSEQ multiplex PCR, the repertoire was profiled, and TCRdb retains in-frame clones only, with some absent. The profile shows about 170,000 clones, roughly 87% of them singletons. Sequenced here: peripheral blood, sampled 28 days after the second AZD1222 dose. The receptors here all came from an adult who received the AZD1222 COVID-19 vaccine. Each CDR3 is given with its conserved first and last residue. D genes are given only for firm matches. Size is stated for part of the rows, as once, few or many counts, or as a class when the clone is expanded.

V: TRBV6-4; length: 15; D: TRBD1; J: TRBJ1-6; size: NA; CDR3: CASRTGTDYNSPLHF; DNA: TGTGCCAGCAGGACCGGGACAGATTATAATTCACCCCTCCACTTT
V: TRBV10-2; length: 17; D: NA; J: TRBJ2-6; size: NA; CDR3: CASRGTKESSGANVLTF; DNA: TGCGCCAGCAGGGGGACGAAAGAAAGCTCTGGGGCCAACGTCCTGACTTTC
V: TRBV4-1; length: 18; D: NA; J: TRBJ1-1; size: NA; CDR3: CASSQNEGTSLVNTEAFF; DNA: TGCGCCAGCAGCCAGAACGAAGGGACCTCCCTGGTGAACACTGAAGCTTTCTTT
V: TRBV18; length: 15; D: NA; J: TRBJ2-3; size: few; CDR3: CASSPPGRGADTQYF; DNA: TGTGCCAGCTCACCACCGGGCAGGGGCGCAGATACGCAGTATTTT
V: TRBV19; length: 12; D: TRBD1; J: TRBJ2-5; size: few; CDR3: CASSYRGETQYF; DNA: TGTGCCAGTAGTTACAGGGGTGAGACCCAGTACTTC
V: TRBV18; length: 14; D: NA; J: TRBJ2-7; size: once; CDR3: CASSHEEGGYEQYF; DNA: TGTGCCAGCTCACACGAGGAGGGCGGCTACGAGCAGTACTTC
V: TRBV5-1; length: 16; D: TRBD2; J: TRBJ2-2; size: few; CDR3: CASSLGLAGRGGELFF; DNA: TGCGCCAGCAGCTTGGGACTAGCGGGGAGAGGCGGGGAGCTGTTTTTT
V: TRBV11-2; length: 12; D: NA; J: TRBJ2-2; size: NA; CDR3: CASSDPWKKQFF; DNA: TGTGCCAGCAGCGACCCTTGGAAGAAGCAGTTTTTT
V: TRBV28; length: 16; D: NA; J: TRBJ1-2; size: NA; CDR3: CASSLSATATNYGYTF; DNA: TGTGCCAGCAGTTTAAGCGCTACAGCTACTAACTATGGCTACACCTTC
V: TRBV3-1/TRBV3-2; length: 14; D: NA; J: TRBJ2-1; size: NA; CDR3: CASTATGIVGEQFF; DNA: TGTGCCAGCACCGCAACAGGGATAGTGGGTGAGCAGTTCTTC
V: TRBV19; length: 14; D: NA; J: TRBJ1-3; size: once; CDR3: CASRRGSSGNTIYF; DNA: TGTGCCAGTAGACGAGGGAGCTCTGGAAACACCATATATTTT
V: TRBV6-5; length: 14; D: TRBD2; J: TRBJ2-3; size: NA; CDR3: CASCQRGMTDTQYF; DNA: TGTGCCAGCTGTCAGCGGGGTATGACAGATACGCAGTATTTT
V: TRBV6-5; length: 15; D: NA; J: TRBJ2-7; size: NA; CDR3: CASSYPEEGAYEQYF; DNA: TGTGCCAGCAGTTACCCCGAGGAGGGGGCCTACGAGCAGTACTTC
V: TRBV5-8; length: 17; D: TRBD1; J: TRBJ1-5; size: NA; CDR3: CASSSDADRGFNQPQHF; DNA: TGTGCCAGCAGCTCGGATGCCGACAGGGGCTTCAATCAGCCCCAGCATTTT
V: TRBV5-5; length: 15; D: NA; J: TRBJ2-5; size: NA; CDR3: CASTPTRGGRETQYF; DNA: TGTGCCAGCACCCCGACTAGGGGGGGGCGAGAGACCCAGTACTTC
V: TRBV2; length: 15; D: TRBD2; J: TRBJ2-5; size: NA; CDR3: CASRTSGGRRETQYF; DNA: TGTGCCAGCAGGACGAGCGGGGGGCGTCGAGAGACCCAGTACTTC
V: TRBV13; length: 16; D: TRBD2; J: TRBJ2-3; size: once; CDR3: CASMSRSGGNTDTQYF; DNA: TGTGCCAGCATGTCCAGAAGCGGGGGGAACACAGATACGCAGTATTTT
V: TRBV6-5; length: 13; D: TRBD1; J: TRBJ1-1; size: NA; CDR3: CASRSTGGTEAFF; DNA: TGTGCCAGCAGATCGACAGGGGGTACTGAAGCTTTCTTT
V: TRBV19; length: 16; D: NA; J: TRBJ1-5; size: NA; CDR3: CASSIGWGTGNQPQHF; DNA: TGTGCCAGTAGTATAGGGTGGGGAACGGGCAATCAGCCCCAGCATTTT
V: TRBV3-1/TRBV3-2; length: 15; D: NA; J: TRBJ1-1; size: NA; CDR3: CASSQALSVNTEAFF; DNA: TGTGCCAGCAGCCAAGCATTATCGGTGAACACTGAAGCTTTCTTT
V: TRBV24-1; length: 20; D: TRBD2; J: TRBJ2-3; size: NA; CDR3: CATSDPPGRGGPPGTDTQYF; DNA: TGTGCCACCAGTGATCCGCCGGGGCGGGGGGGCCCCCCCGGCACAGATACGCAGTATTTT
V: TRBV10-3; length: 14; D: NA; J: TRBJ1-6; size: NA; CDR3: CAISDGLDNSPLHF; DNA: TGTGCCATCAGCGACGGGTTGGATAATTCACCCCTCCACTTT
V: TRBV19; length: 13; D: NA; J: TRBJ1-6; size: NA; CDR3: CASHPRGYPPLHF; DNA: TGTGCCAGCCATCCTCGGGGCTATCCACCCCTCCACTTT
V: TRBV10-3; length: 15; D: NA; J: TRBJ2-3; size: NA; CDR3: CAISDGGARTDTQYF; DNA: TGTGCCATCAGTGATGGAGGGGCCCGCACAGATACGCAGTATTTT
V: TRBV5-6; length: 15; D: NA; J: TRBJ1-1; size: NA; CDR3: CASTRSGGRRTEAFF; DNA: TGTGCCAGCACTAGATCCGGGGGGCGCAGGACTGAAGCTTTCTTT
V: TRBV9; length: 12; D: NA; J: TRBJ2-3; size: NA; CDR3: CASSVATDTQYF; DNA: TGTGCCAGCAGCGTAGCTACAGATACGCAGTATTTT
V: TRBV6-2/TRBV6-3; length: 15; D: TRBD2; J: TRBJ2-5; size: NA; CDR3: CASSLTSGGSETQYF; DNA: TGTGCCAGCAGCTTGACTAGCGGGGGTTCGGAGACCCAGTACTTC
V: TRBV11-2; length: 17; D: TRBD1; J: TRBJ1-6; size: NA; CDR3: CASSPGTGSSYNSPLHF; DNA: TGTGCCAGCAGCCCCGGGACAGGGAGCTCCTATAATTCACCCCTCCACTTT
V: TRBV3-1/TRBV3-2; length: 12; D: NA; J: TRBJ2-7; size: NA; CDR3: CASSLLGDEQYF; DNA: TGTGCCAGCAGCCTACTAGGGGACGAGCAGTACTTC
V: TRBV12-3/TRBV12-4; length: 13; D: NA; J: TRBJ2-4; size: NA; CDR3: CASNGVGKNIQYF; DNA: TGTGCCAGCAATGGGGTCGGCAAAAACATTCAGTACTTC
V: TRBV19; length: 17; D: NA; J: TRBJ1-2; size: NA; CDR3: CASLRGIGGHYANGYTF; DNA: TGTGCCAGTTTAAGAGGGATTGGGGGCCACTATGCAAATGGCTACACCTTC
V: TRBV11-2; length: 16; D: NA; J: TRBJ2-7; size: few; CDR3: CASSSRILTGYYEQYF; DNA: TGTGCCAGCAGCTCCAGAATCCTTACAGGTTACTACGAGCAGTACTTC
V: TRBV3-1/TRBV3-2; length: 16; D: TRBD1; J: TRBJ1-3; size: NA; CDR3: CASSQTGAGRGNTIYF; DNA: TGTGCCAGCAGCCAAACAGGGGCGGGTCGTGGAAACACCATATATTTT
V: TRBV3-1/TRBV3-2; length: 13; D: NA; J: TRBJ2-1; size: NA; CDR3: CASSQGGPGEQFF; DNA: TGTGCCAGCAGCCAAGGGGGGCCTGGTGAGCAGTTCTTC
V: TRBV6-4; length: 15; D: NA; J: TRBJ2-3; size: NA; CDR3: CASSDGQAVTDTQYF; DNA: TGTGCCAGCAGTGATGGGCAGGCCGTCACAGATACGCAGTATTTT
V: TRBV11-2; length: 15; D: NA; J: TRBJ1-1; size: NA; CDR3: CASNIGAAMNTEAFF; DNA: TGTGCCAGCAACATCGGTGCGGCTATGAACACTGAAGCTTTCTTT
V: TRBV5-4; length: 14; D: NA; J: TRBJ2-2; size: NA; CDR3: CASSSAPSAGELFF; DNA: TGTGCCAGCAGCTCCGCTCCGTCGGCCGGGGAGCTGTTTTTT
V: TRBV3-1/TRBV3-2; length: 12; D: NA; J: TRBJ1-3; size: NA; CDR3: CASSLQGMTIYF; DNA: TGTGCCAGCAGCCTACAGGGAATGACCATATATTTT
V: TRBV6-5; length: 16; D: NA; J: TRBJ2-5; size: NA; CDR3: CASSYSGQGSQETQYF; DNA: TGTGCCAGCAGTTACTCGGGGCAGGGGAGCCAAGAGACCCAGTACTTC
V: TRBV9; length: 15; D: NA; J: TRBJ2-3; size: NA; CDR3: CASSVGNSQQDTQYF; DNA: TGTGCCAGCAGCGTAGGTAATAGCCAGCAGGATACGCAGTATTTT
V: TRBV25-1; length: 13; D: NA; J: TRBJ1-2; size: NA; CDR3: CASSDGGVGGYTF; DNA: TGTGCCAGCAGTGACGGGGGGGTAGGTGGCTACACCTTC
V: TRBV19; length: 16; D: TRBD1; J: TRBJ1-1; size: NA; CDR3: CASSTPEQGVNTEAFF; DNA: TGTGCCAGTAGTACGCCTGAACAGGGGGTGAACACTGAAGCTTTCTTT
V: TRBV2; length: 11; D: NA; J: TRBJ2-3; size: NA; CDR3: CASMFARAQYF; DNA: TGTGCCAGCATGTTCGCACGCGCGCAGTATTTT
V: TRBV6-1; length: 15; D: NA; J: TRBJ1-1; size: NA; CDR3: CASSEPGTLRAEAFF; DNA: TGTGCCAGCAGTGAACCCGGGACCCTACGCGCTGAAGCTTTCTTT
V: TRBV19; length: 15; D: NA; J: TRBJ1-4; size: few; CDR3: CASSSSVISNEKLFF; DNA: TGTGCCAGTAGTTCCTCGGTTATCTCAAATGAAAAACTGTTTTTT
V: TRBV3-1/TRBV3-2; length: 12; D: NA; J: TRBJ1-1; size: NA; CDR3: CASSQDKGKAFF; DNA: TGTGCCAGCAGCCAAGATAAAGGTAAAGCTTTCTTT
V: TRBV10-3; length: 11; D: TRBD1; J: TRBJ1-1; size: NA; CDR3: CAIGQGDEAFF; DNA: TGTGCCATTGGACAGGGGGATGAAGCTTTCTTT
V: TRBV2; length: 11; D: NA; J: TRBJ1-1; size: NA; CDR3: CASRQYTEAFF; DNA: TGTGCCAGCAGACAGTACACTGAAGCTTTCTTT
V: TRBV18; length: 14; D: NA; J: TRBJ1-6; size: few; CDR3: CASSPTAINSPLHF; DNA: TGTGCCAGCTCACCGACAGCAATCAATTCACCCCTCCACTTT
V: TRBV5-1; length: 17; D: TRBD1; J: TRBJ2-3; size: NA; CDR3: CASSWRQGSVSTDTQYF; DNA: TGCGCCAGCAGCTGGCGACAGGGGTCGGTGAGCACAGATACGCAGTATTTT
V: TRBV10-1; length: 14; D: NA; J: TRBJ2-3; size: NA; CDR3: CASSESIVPDTQYF; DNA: TGCGCCAGCAGTGAGTCGATCGTGCCAGATACGCAGTATTTT
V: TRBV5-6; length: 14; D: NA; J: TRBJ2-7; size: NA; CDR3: CASSFQGRPYEQYF; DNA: TGTGCCAGCAGCTTTCAGGGGAGACCCTACGAGCAGTACTTC
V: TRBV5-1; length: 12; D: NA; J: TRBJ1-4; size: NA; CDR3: CASSLDGARLFF; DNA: TGCGCCAGCAGCTTGGATGGTGCAAGGCTGTTTTTT